The 20 T cell receptor beta chains listed next were all sequenced from one sample in a study of identical twins. TCRdb re-called the 5' RACE reads with MiXCR, one entry per CDR3 protein. The sample lists approximately 680,000 distinct CDR3 sequences, under 8.5% occurring once. Separately, the same data were catalogued under a study of yellow fever vaccine responses in identical twins.

The sequenced sample consisted of PBMCs. The receptors were sampled from a woman under 30 in good health.

V and J are TRBV7-2 and TRBJ2-1; 10 bases are shared with TRBD2. The junction had 8 bases not matched to a gene; V was cut back by 0 bases and J by 9 bases. This CDR3 contains 16 residues. In germline, CDR1 is SGHTA, CDR2 FQGNSA. CDR3 amino acids: CASSLAGLAGGGEQFF. DNA of the CDR3: TGTGCCAGCAGCTTAGCAGGCTTAGCGGGAGGTGGTGAGCAGTTCTTC.

This clonotype showed up many times. Written as DNA, the CDR3 is TGTGCCAGCCGGGGACAATACAATGAAAAACTGTTTTTT. Protein sequence: CASRGQYNEKLFF. The chain recombines TRBV25-1 with TRBJ1-4, with D perhaps matching TRBD1 (6 bases). Trimming left V 8 bases short and J 5 bases short, with 12 bases between. This CDR3 contains 13 residues. Germline V gene data show CDR1 as MGHDK and CDR2 as SYGVNS.

The rearrangement uses TRBV13 and TRBJ2-3; D unclear. CDR3 length equals 12 residues. V gave up 2 bases and J gave up 8 bases, with 8 bases separating them. In germline, CDR1 is PRHDT, CDR2 FYEKMQ (reference sequence). Here the CDR3 DNA reads TGTGCCAGCAGCTTATTCGGCGGTACGCAGTATTTT. Its protein product is CASSLFGGTQYF.

This clonotype was recorded many times. The J gene is TRBJ2-2, the V gene TRBV7-8; TRBD1 matches 7 bases. The length of the CDR3 is 16 residues. The germline CDR1 and CDR2 sequences are SGHVS and FQNEAQ. The V gene end was trimmed by 5 bases and the J gene end by 0 bases; junction bases not matched to a gene: 6. This CDR3 is CASSQRQGSNTGELFF. CDR3 nucleotides: TGTGCCAGCAGCCAAAGACAGGGCTCGAACACCGGGGAGCTGTTTTTT.

The table lists this clonotype with many counts. The rearrangement links TRBV12-3 or TRBV12-4 to TRBJ1-5; D remains unclear. The CDR3 is 16 residues long. The V gene lost 4 bases and the J gene lost 4 bases, with 17 bases spanning the gap. CDR3 sequence reads: CASSSSAGLGNQPQHF. The CDR3 DNA follows: TGTGCCAGCAGTTCCTCAGCTGGACTGGGAAATCAGCCCCAGCATTTT.

This clonotype was recorded at least ten times. The rearrangement joins TRBV20-1 to TRBJ2-7; 10 positions match TRBD2. V was pared by 4 bases and J by 0 bases, with 3 bases of the junction left unmatched. Looked up from germline, CDR1 is DFQATT and CDR2 is SNEGSKA (reference sequence). The CDR3 extends over 14 amino acids. The CDR3 reads CSAIAGGTSYEQYV. CDR3 bases: TGCAGTGCTATAGCGGGGGGAACCTCCTACGAGCAGTACGTC.

This clonotype has only a few counts. The gene calls are TRBV28 and TRBJ1-5; TRBD1 aligns across 9 bases. The germline V gene encodes CDR1 MDHEN and CDR2 SYDVKM. After removal of 3 bases from V and 4 bases from J, the junction contained 4 bases not matched to a gene. The length of the CDR3 is 15 residues. CDR3 residues: CASSFSGTGNQPQHF. In DNA form, the CDR3 reads TGTGCCAGCAGTTTTAGCGGGACAGGGAATCAGCCCCAGCATTTT.

This clonotype was found many times. The CDR3 spells CASSEAGVLQPQHF. CDR3 in DNA: TGTGCCAGCAGTGAGGCAGGGGTTCTTCAGCCCCAGCATTTT. The chain carries TRBV2 and TRBJ1-5; maybe TRBD1 (6 bases). The CDR3 runs 14 residues. Trimming left V 3 bases short and J 6 bases short, with 12 bases between. Germline-derived CDR1 and CDR2 are SNHLY and FYNNEI.

This rearrangement joins TRBV7-9 to TRBJ2-5; D possibly corresponds to TRBD2 (6 bases). The J call may be faulty, since TRBJ2-4 better matches the DNA end. The CDR3 has 14 amino acids. Germline V gives CDR1 SEHNR, CDR2 FQNEAQ (reference sequence). The CDR3 DNA sequence: TGTGCCAGCAGCTTAGAGTTAGCGGCACCCATTCAGTACTTC. Translating gives CASSLELAAPIQYF.

This clonotype was counted many times. V gene TRBV12-3 or TRBV12-4 combines with J gene TRBJ1-2; no clear D gene. The V end was cut by 10 bases, the J end by 3 bases, with 9 bases between. The CDR3 is 11 amino acids. The DNA for the CDR3 is TGTGCCATTACAGCAGACTATGGCTACACCTTC. Translation: CAITADYGYTF.

This clonotype has a handful of counts. The CDR3 DNA is TGTGCCAGCAGTTACGGCGGGGGGGCCTACAATGAGCAGTTCTTC. Amino acids: CASSYGGGAYNEQFF. The chain has TRBV6-5 and TRBJ2-1, with TRBD2 matching over 9 bases. CDR1 and CDR2 from the germline V gene are MNHEY and SVGAGI. After removal of 2 bases from V and 2 bases from J, the junction contained 1 base not matched to a gene. The CDR3 has 15 residues.

The chain uses TRBV2 and TRBJ2-7; the D is unclear. This CDR3 contains 13 residues. Germline assignment: CDR1 SNHLY and CDR2 FYNNEI. The V and J ends lost 8 bases and 3 bases respectively, with 14 bases between them. The chain's CDR3 is CASARPIGYEQYV. Written as DNA, the CDR3 is TGTGCCAGCGCCCGACCCATCGGCTACGAGCAGTACGTC.

This clonotype has ten or more counts. This sequence joins TRBV20-1 and TRBJ2-4; 11 bases match TRBD2. CDR1 is DFQATT, CDR2 SNEGSKA, per germline (reference sequence). The V and J ends lost 3 bases and 5 bases, in that order; junction bases with no gene match: 3. The CDR3 totals 14 residues. For the CDR3, the DNA is TGCAGTGCTAGGTTGACTAGCGGGGAAAACATTCAGTACTTC. This translates into CSARLTSGENIQYF.

The J gene is TRBJ2-1, the V gene TRBV6-6, with D hard to call. V lost 2 bases and J 7 bases, leaving 6 bases between the germline ends. Germline CDR1 and CDR2: MNHNY and SVGAGI (reference sequence). CDR3 length equals 12 residues. Here the CDR3 reads CASSYTANEQFF. CDR3 bases: TGTGCCAGCAGTTACACGGCTAATGAGCAGTTCTTC.

This clonotype was counted ten times or more. This sequence joins TRBV12-3 or TRBV12-4 and TRBJ2-7, with unresolved D. The CDR3 contains 15 residues. Trimming left V 1 base short and J 0 bases short, with 10 bases between. The CDR3 region has the DNA TGTGCCAGCAGTTTAGGTCCCGCGAGCTCCTACGAGCAGTACGTC. Protein sequence: CASSLGPASSYEQYV.

Ten or more counts support this clonotype. The V gene is TRBV10-3, the J gene TRBJ2-1; D unresolved. This CDR3 comprises 15 residues. V lost 6 bases and J 0 bases, leaving 12 bases between the germline ends. The germline V gene has CDR1 ENHRY and CDR2 SYGVKD. The DNA of the CDR3 is TGTGCCATCAGGGAGAGCGTACCCTCCTACAATGAGCAGTTCTTC. Encoded protein: CAIRESVPSYNEQFF.

In this sample, this clonotype turned up a few times. V usage is TRBV7-2 and J usage is TRBJ1-2, with a tentative D call TRBD1 (6 bases). The CDR3 length is 16 residues. Germline V CDR1 and CDR2: SGHTA, FQGNSA. The V end was cut by 0 bases, the J end by 6 bases, with 17 bases between. CDR3 region: CASSLASGGARNGYTF. In nucleotides, the CDR3 is TGTGCCAGCAGCTTAGCGTCCGGGGGCGCACGGAATGGCTACACCTTC.

This chain connects TRBV3-1 to TRBJ2-1; TRBD1 agrees at 7 bases. J gave up 2 bases and V 4 bases, and 8 bases lay outside the gene matches. Germline V gives CDR1 LGHDT, CDR2 YNNKEL (reference sequence). This CDR3 contains 16 residues. The CDR3 loop reads CASSPQGQTTYNEQFF. The CDR3 DNA sequence: TGTGCCAGCAGCCCGCAGGGACAGACGACCTACAATGAGCAGTTCTTC.

This clonotype was picked up many times. This chain connects TRBV10-3 to TRBJ1-6; no clear D. The V gene lost 4 bases and the J gene lost 6 bases, with 10 bases spanning the gap. The germline V gene encodes CDR1 ENHRY and CDR2 SYGVKD. The CDR3 contains 14 residues. The CDR3 reads CAISGQSGNSPLHF. The CDR3 nucleotides read TGTGCCATCAGTGGGCAGTCCGGTAATTCACCCCTCCACTTT.

This clonotype was picked up many times. DNA of the CDR3: TGCAGCGTTGTGGGGTCGCTCCTCGAGCAGTACTTC. Its protein product is CSVVGSLLEQYF. The rearrangement links TRBV29-1 to TRBJ2-7; unclear D gene. The CDR3 contains 12 residues. Germline-derived CDR1 and CDR2 are SQVTM and ANQGSEA. The V end was cut by 4 bases, the J end by 6 bases, with 13 bases between.